This T cell receptor beta chain was profiled in a study of blood T cell repertoires in COVID-19. The CDR3 runs 13 residues. Unmatched junction bases numbered 3, after V lost 3 bases and J lost 8 bases. In the original processing: Estimation of nucleated cell counts was performed using reference gene primer amplification. Some clones are missing from TCRdb's copy, which holds only in-frame ones; the method was immunoSEQ multiplex PCR. V and J calls and clone size are as listed in that table; D and trimming were resolved from the DNA. Of approximately 86,000 clones listed, 80% to 90% were seen once; the top ten hold approximately 8.9%.

This clonotype originated in a man over 45 with acute or convalescent COVID-19. This sequence joins TRBV12-3 or TRBV12-4 and TRBJ1-4; 7 positions match TRBD1. What was sequenced was peripheral blood. The CDR3 nucleotides read TGTGCCAGCAGTTTGGGGACAGAAGAAAAACTGTTTTTT. Protein: CASSLGTEEKLFF.